This TCR beta chain was sequenced during a study of a mutant IDH1 vaccine in newly diagnosed glioma (dated by TCRdb to the early 2020s). Context from the whole study: Of the 30 or so patients who were treated, around 62% were male and about 40% were female, and the mean age was around 43 years. Prior to enrollment, standard therapy consisting of radiotherapy alone, temozolomide alone, or radiochemotherapy with temozolomide had been administered to patients, with the combination being received by most patients. Six visits were used for peripheral blood collection: V03 (baseline), V05, V07, V10, V12 and V13. For exploratory analyses, 25 to 30 treated patients had longitudinal TCRB deep sequencing done wherever samples were available.

The sample's time point label, in plain terms: baseline, week 1 (first vaccination visit). According to the study, the label for this sample's treatment or condition signals: pre-vaccination baseline after standard-of-care therapy. The donors had newly diagnosed IDH1-mutant astrocytomas of WHO grade 3 or 4 that showed loss of nuclear ATRX. The samples were drawn from NOA16, a multicentre, single-arm, open-label phase I trial in Germany that tested a mutant IDH1 peptide vaccine in humans for the first time. Blood drawn at visit V03 was used as the baseline sample for immunogenicity testing. Genomic DNA for TCRB sequencing was extracted from EDTA blood using the DNeasy Blood and Tissue Kit. Per the germline V gene, SGHTA is the CDR1 and FQGNSA is the CDR2. V lost 3 bases and J lost 3 bases, and the count of bases not matched to a germline gene is 3. Inclusive of the bounding cysteine and phenylalanine, the CDR3 is 15 residues long. Of the read, only the CDR3 DNA is kept; its 45 bases are in frame from base 1.

Comment on this clone: Its antigen is unknown. Base qualities were left out, and no much larger clone turns up one base away.

Library preparation was by the immunoSEQ multiplex PCR assay. Rearranged TCR beta chain sequences were amplified using the hsTCRB Kit according to the manufacturer's protocol. An Illumina MiSeq was used to sequence the TCRB libraries. The published analysis was carried out like this. The kit vendor's proprietary platform handled demultiplexing, trimming and gene mapping. In its TCRdb copy, this immuneACCESS table keeps in-frame sequences only and misses some clones. Where compared with another copy, unresolved V genes explain less than half of these, and the others have no known cause. V, J and clone size reflect that table, while D and trimming were determined from the DNA. The sample table records around 30,000 clones; over 60% of these occur just once. Roughly 8.6% of the sample belongs to the ten largest clones. What the research found in general, with its limitations: Selection of PBMC samples for TCRB deep sequencing was based on availability. Immune responses induced by the vaccine were seen in 90% to 95% of patients across multiple MHC alleles. Pseudoprogression appeared unrelated to alterations in the top peripheral T cell clonotypes detected by TCRB sequencing. It was noted by the authors that analyses of patient blood samples could not be reproduced owing to sample limitations.

The chain is assembled from TRBV7-2 and TRBJ2-1; a stretch of 9 junction bases matches TRBD2. Sample: peripheral blood mononuclear cells (PBMCs), taken from a glioma patient treated with radiotherapy, temozolomide or both. This TCR came from a man aged 50-59 years with glioma. Some clones in this sample may be carry-over from other donors' samples. The CDR3 has the sequence CASSFAGGLYNEQFF. The base sequence is TGTGCCAGCAGCTTTGCGGGGGGGCTCTACAATGAGCAGTTCTTC.